The source of this T cell receptor beta chain is a study of blood T cell repertoires in COVID-19. Two consecutive negative NP/OP PCR tests, clearance, or resolved symptoms defined Cohort 3 recovery. TCRdb keeps only in-frame clones here, not all; method: immunoSEQ multiplex PCR. The data contain about 210,000 clones, roughly four fifths of them singletons. Sequenced sample: PBMCs or T cells enriched from blood (not recorded which). This receptor was obtained from a man aged 40-49 years who had recovered from COVID-19.

In DNA form, the CDR3 reads TGTGCCAGCAGTCTAAACGACAGACCCGACAGAGATGGAGCTTTCTTT. It encodes CASSLNDRPDRDGAFF. The chain carries TRBV28 and TRBJ1-1; D possibly corresponds to TRBD1 (5 bases). Between the trimmed V and J ends, which lost 5 bases and 10 bases, there was a span of 26 bases. Germline V gives CDR1 MDHEN, CDR2 SYDVKM. The CDR3 sequence is 16 residues long. The full variable domain, in which reference TRBV28 and TRBJ1-1 provide the parts outside the CDR3, is DVKVTQSSRYLVKRTGEKVFLECVQDMDHENMFWYRQDPGLGLRLIYFSYDVKMKEKGDIPEGYSVSREKKERFSLILESASTNQTSMYLCASSLNDRPDRDGAFFGQGTRLTVV.